This is a list of T cell receptor beta chains from one sample in a study of shared clonotypes between healthy human individuals. Some clones are missing from TCRdb's copy, which holds only in-frame ones; the method was immunoSEQ multiplex PCR. This table has around 700,000 clones, approximately 75% appearing once. Sequences were obtained from memory CD4+ T cells sorted from blood. All receptors derive from a woman aged 25 to 45 in good health. CDR3s include the opening cysteine and the closing phenylalanine or tryptophan. The order of the fields is V gene, clone size, D gene, J gene, CDR3 protein. D genes are given only for firm matches. Size tells how often a clone was seen (once, few, many) or the class of an expanded clone, and some rows leave it out.

TRBV12-5	once	TRBD1	TRBJ1-1	CASGLGQGVTAEAFF
TRBV19	-	-	TRBJ2-3	CASSPPKGERGDTQYF
TRBV7-8	-	-	TRBJ2-7	CASSLATGDRTYEQYF
TRBV7-2	-	-	TRBJ2-1	CASSSTALVQGEQFF
TRBV28	once	-	TRBJ2-7	CASSPPRGSYEQYF
TRBV10-2	-	-	TRBJ2-6	CASGTLGANVLTF
TRBV7-9	-	-	TRBJ2-5	CASSLPSGPGWTQYF
TRBV19	once	TRBD2	TRBJ2-7	CASAPSGIHEQYF
TRBV6-6	-	TRBD1	TRBJ1-2	CASSRQGKSGYTF
TRBV19	once	-	TRBJ2-1	CASRVGPGVVEQFF
TRBV25-1	-	TRBD1	TRBJ2-7	CASSESGTGGYEQYF
TRBV30	once	-	TRBJ2-1	CAWRTLWDEQFF
TRBV6-6	-	-	TRBJ2-7	CASSYWGSSYEQYF
TRBV19	-	TRBD1	TRBJ1-4	CASTLDAGGLGISEKLFF
TRBV18	-	-	TRBJ1-2	CASSPTAGGATF
TRBV2	-	TRBD2	TRBJ2-3	CASSELAGGSTDTQYF
TRBV4-2	-	TRBD2	TRBJ2-1	CASSQFFGTSGDNEQFF
TRBV28	-	-	TRBJ1-1	CASSLGQGNTEAFF
TRBV28	-	-	TRBJ1-1	CASSYRGGNTEAFF
TRBV30	-	-	TRBJ1-6	CAWGMEVNSPLHF
TRBV28	-	-	TRBJ1-4	CASRSPNEKLFF
TRBV19	-	TRBD2	TRBJ2-1	CASSSSGRYNEQFF
TRBV19	-	-	TRBJ1-1	CASKYIPGTEAFF
TRBV5-1	-	TRBD1	TRBJ1-1	CASSTGGGQVNTEAFF
TRBV15	-	TRBD1	TRBJ2-3	CATSRGQLTDTQYF
TRBV6-4	-	TRBD2	TRBJ2-2	CASSPAGGDTGELFF
TRBV12-1	-	-	TRBJ2-3	CASSPWRSSGPTDTQYF
TRBV19	-	TRBD1	TRBJ1-5	CASSIIELAGGSHF
TRBV15	-	TRBD1	TRBJ2-1	CATSRGDREVDEQFF
TRBV21-1	once	-	TRBJ1-5	CASSKDQGQPQHF